These 15 T cell receptor beta chains came from one sample sequenced in a study of technical replicates of blood from a few donors. Method: immunoSEQ multiplex PCR; TCRdb's copy keeps in-frame clones and lacks some. The table lists 68,000 or so clones, just over 90% of them singletons. Sequencing was done on a sample of PBMCs. These receptors came from a human donor in good health. Some clones in this sample may be carry-over from other donors' samples.

The chain is built from TRBV9 and TRBJ2-7; D perhaps matches TRBD2 (5 bases). The V and J ends lost 1 base and 0 bases respectively, with 8 bases between them. From germline, CDR1 is SGDLS and CDR2 YYNGEE. This CDR3 comprises 14 residues. CDR3 protein: CASSVREYSYEQYF. DNA of the CDR3: TGTGCCAGCAGCGTAAGGGAGTACTCCTACGAGCAGTACTTC. Combining the CDR3 with reference TRBV9 and TRBJ2-7 gives the whole variable domain DSGVTQTPKHLITATGQRVTLRCSPRSGDLSVYWYQQSLDQGLQFLIQYYNGEERAKGNILERFSAQQFPDLHSELNLSSLELGDSALYFCASSVREYSYEQYFGPGTRLTVT.

The V call is TRBV19, the J call TRBJ1-5; D might be TRBD1 (5 bases). CDR1 is LNHDA and CDR2 is SQIVND in the germline V gene (reference sequence). Trimming removed 5 bases at V and 0 bases at J, with 14 bases between. The CDR3 is 16 residues long. The CDR3 protein is CASSLTQGGSNQPQHF. As DNA, the CDR3 is TGTGCCAGTAGTCTGACCCAGGGAGGTAGCAATCAGCCCCAGCATTTT.

The V call is TRBV29-1, the J call TRBJ2-2, with 8 nucleotides matching TRBD2. The junction had 2 bases not matched to a gene; V was cut back by 6 bases and J by 5 bases. Germline assignment: CDR1 SQVTM and CDR2 ANQGSEA. This CDR3 spans 12 amino acids. The CDR3 reads CSVRGGTGELFF. The DNA of the CDR3 is TGCAGCGTCCGCGGGGGGACCGGGGAGCTGTTTTTT.

The chain links TRBV6-6 to TRBJ1-6; no firm D call. Germline loops: CDR1 MNHNY, CDR2 SVGAGI (reference sequence). V was pared by 0 bases and J by 5 bases, with 8 bases between. The CDR3 loop spans 15 amino acids. CDR3 in DNA: TGTGCCAGCAGTTACTCGGGTCAGGATAATTCACCCCTCCACTTT. As protein: CASSYSGQDNSPLHF.

The rearrangement uses TRBV5-6 and TRBJ1-2; no clear D gene. Germline lookup yields CDR1 SGHDT and CDR2 YYEEEE. This CDR3 is built from 15 residues. The ends were cut back, 7 bases at V and 0 bases at J, with 16 bases in the middle. The DNA for the CDR3 is TGTGCCAGCCCAGATGCCGGGAAGACTAACTATGGCTACACCTTC. Protein sequence: CASPDAGKTNYGYTF.

The genes are TRBV6-1 and TRBJ2-7; a possible D gene is TRBD2 (6 bases). CDR3 length equals 14 residues. Germline V CDR1 and CDR2: MNHNS, SASEGT. V lost 3 bases, J lost 4 bases, and 13 bases lay in between. This CDR3 reads CASSDPVGRYEQYF. The CDR3 DNA reads as TGTGCCAGCAGTGATCCCGTGGGGAGGTACGAGCAGTACTTC.

The chain links TRBV5-1 to TRBJ2-7; TRBD1 is a possible D gene (5 bases). Germline assignment: CDR1 SGHRS and CDR2 YFSETQ. V lost 3 bases and J 2 bases, leaving 27 bases between the germline ends. This CDR3 has 19 residues. CDR3 region: CASSSSKYPGLLDTYEQYF. Here the CDR3 DNA reads TGCGCCAGCAGCTCCTCAAAATACCCCGGTTTGTTGGACACCTACGAGCAGTACTTC.

The V call is TRBV30, the J call TRBJ1-5; D possibly corresponds to TRBD1 (5 bases). This CDR3 has 15 residues. CDR1 and CDR2 (germline): GTSNPN, SVGIG (reference sequence). V lost 2 bases and J 3 bases, leaving 14 bases between the germline ends. The CDR3 sequence: CAWSIKGLDNQPQHF. The DNA for the CDR3 is TGTGCCTGGAGTATTAAGGGGCTCGACAATCAGCCCCAGCATTTT.

The genes are TRBV4-3 and TRBJ2-3; 9 bases align to TRBD2. The junction had 6 bases not matched to a gene; V was cut back by 0 bases and J by 2 bases. Germline assignment: CDR1 LGHNA and CDR2 YSLEER. The CDR3 length is 17 residues. The CDR3 protein is CASSQDSLAGITDTQYF. For the CDR3, the DNA is TGCGCCAGCAGCCAAGATTCCCTAGCGGGGATCACAGATACGCAGTATTTT.

This chain links TRBV30 with TRBJ2-5, with TRBD2 identical over 13 bases. CDR3 length: 16 residues. Germline trimming cut 3 bases from V and 4 bases from J; bases unmatched to any gene: 8. Germline V gives CDR1 GTSNPN, CDR2 SVGIG (reference sequence). CDR3: CAWRGGTSGKGETQYF. CDR3 DNA sequence: TGTGCCTGGAGGGGCGGGACTAGCGGGAAAGGAGAGACCCAGTACTTC.

This clone was counted a few times. The J gene is TRBJ1-1, the V gene TRBV29-1, with D possibly being TRBD1 (6 bases). CDR3 length: 13 amino acids. Germline-derived CDR1 and CDR2 are SQVTM and ANQGSEA. The ends were cut back, 0 bases at V and 5 bases at J, with 10 bases in the middle. The CDR3 here is CSVEEDRSTEAFF. CDR3 nucleotides: TGCAGCGTTGAAGAAGACAGGTCGACTGAAGCTTTCTTT.

This sequence joins TRBV6-7 and TRBJ2-4, with TRBD1 identical over 9 bases. TRBV6-7 is recorded as an ORF, its role being uncertain. Trimming at V came to 7 bases and at J to 8 bases, leaving 9 bases not matched to a gene. CDR3 size: 14 residues. In DNA, the CDR3 is TGTGCCAGCACAGACAGGGGGTACATTGACATTCAGTACTTC. Residues: CASTDRGYIDIQYF.

V usage is TRBV5-1 and J usage is TRBJ1-2, with D hard to call. This CDR3 region has 12 residues. Germline CDR1 SGHRS, CDR2 YFSETQ. Trimming took off 0 bases at V and 7 bases at J, with 7 bases between the two ends. The CDR3 nucleotides are TGCGCCAGCAGCTTGGATACGGTTGGCTACACCTTC. It specifies CASSLDTVGYTF. The whole variable domain, remainder taken from reference TRBV5-1 and TRBJ1-2, is KAGVTQTPRYLIKTRGQQVTLSCSPISGHRSVSWYQQTPGQGLQFLFEYFSETQRNKGNFPGRFSGRQFSNSRSEMNVSTLELGDSALYLCASSLDTVGYTFGSGTRLTVV.

The V call is TRBV6-4, the J call TRBJ2-3, with 8 bases identical to TRBD2. Germline assignment: CDR1 MRHNA and CDR2 SNTAGT. The J segment lost 5 bases and the V segment lost 0 bases, leaving 7 bases of the junction unmatched. CDR3 length: 16 residues. The DNA for the CDR3 is TGTGCCAGCAGTGACTCGAGCGGGGGCAGGAAAGATACGCAGTATTTT. As protein: CASSDSSGGRKDTQYF.

The rearrangement joins TRBV15 to TRBJ2-1, with TRBD2 identical over 7 bases. V gave up 11 bases and J gave up 6 bases; unmatched junction bases: 10. CDR3 length: 13 amino acids. Per germline, CDR1 LNHNV and CDR2 YYDKDF (reference sequence). The CDR3 spells CAVRSGESNEQFF. The CDR3 DNA reads TGTGCCGTTCGGAGCGGGGAGAGCAATGAGCAGTTCTTC.